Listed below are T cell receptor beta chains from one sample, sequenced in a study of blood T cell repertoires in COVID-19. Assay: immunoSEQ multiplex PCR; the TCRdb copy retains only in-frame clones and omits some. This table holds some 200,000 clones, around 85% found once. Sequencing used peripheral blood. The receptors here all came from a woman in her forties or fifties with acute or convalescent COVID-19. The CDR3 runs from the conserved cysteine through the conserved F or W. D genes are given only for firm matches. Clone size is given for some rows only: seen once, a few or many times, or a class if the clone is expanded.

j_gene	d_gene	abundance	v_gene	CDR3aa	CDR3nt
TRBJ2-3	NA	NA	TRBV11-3	CASTMGLENTDTQYF	TGTGCCAGCACCATGGGGCTGGAGAACACAGATACGCAGTATTTT
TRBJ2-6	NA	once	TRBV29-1	CSVGVGDSGANVLTF	TGCAGCGTTGGTGTAGGAGACTCTGGGGCCAACGTCCTGACTTTC
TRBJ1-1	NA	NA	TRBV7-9	CASSLESGNTEAFF	TGTGCCAGCAGCTTAGAAAGCGGTAACACTGAAGCTTTCTTT
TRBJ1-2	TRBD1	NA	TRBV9	CASSNGQGASYGYTF	TGTGCCAGCAGCAATGGACAGGGGGCATCCTATGGCTACACCTTC
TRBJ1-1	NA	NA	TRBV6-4	CASSDSTGGTEAFF	TGTGCCAGCAGTGACTCGACAGGCGGAACTGAAGCTTTCTTT
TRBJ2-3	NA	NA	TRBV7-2	CASSWGGGPSTDTQYF	TGTGCCAGCAGCTGGGGGGGCGGGCCTAGCACAGATACGCAGTATTTT
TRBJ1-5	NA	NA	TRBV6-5	CASSYGRGGNQPQHF	TGTGCCAGCAGTTACGGCAGGGGCGGTAATCAGCCCCAGCATTTT
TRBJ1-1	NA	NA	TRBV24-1	CATSDLTGPTMNTEAFF	TGTGCCACCAGTGATTTAACAGGGCCAACCATGAACACTGAAGCTTTCTTT
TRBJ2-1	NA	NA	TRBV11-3	CASTLQGLINNEQFF	TGTGCCAGCACCCTCCAAGGACTAATTAACAATGAGCAGTTCTTC
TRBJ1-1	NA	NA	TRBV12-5	CASGLVPPRASEAFF	TGTGCTAGTGGTTTGGTGCCCCCGAGGGCTTCTGAAGCTTTCTTT
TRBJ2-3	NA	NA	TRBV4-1	CASSHGGPTDTQYF	TGCGCCAGCAGCCATGGCGGGCCGACAGATACGCAGTATTTT
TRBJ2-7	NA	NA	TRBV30	CAWSVLGAAGRYF	TGTGCCTGGAGTGTACTAGGTGCCGCTGGAAGGTACTTC
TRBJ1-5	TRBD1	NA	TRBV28	CASSGARGPYSNQPQHF	TGTGCCAGCAGTGGGGCCAGGGGGCCTTATAGCAATCAGCCCCAGCATTTT
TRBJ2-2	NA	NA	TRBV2	CASSAIRSNTGELFF	TGTGCCAGCAGTGCTATCCGCTCGAACACCGGGGAGCTGTTTTTT
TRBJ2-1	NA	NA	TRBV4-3	CASSQDRDSWVHNEQFF	TGCGCCAGCAGCCAAGATCGGGATAGTTGGGTACACAATGAGCAGTTCTTC
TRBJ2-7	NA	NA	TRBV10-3	CAISEDKKYEQYF	TGTGCCATCAGTGAGGACAAAAAATACGAGCAGTACTTC
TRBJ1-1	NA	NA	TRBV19	CASSIDSPNTEAFF	TGTGCCAGTAGTATCGACAGCCCTAACACTGAAGCTTTCTTT
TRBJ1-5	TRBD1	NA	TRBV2	CASRDRGSGGQPQHF	TGTGCCAGCAGGGACAGGGGAAGCGGCGGTCAGCCCCAGCATTTT
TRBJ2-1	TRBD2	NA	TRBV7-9	CASSKRLAGGPGNEQFF	TGTGCCAGCAGCAAGCGACTAGCGGGGGGGCCGGGCAATGAGCAGTTCTTC
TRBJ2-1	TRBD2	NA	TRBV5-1	CASSSTSGGYNEQFF	TGCGCCAGCAGCTCTACTAGCGGGGGCTACAATGAGCAGTTCTTC
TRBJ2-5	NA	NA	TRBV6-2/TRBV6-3	CASSSQGNQETQYF	TGTGCCAGCAGTTCTCAGGGGAATCAAGAGACCCAGTACTTC
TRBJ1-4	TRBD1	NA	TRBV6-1	CASSGRGQGGNEKLFF	TGTGCCAGCAGTGGACGAGGACAGGGGGGTAATGAAAAACTGTTTTTT
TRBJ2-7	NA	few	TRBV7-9	CASSSDRLFYEQYF	TGTGCCAGCAGCTCTGACAGACTGTTCTACGAGCAGTACTTC
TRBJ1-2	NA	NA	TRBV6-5	CASSYSLHNNYGYTF	TGTGCCAGCAGTTACTCGTTACACAATAACTATGGCTACACCTTC
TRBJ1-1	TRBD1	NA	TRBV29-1	CSVAPGGYTEAFF	TGCAGCGTTGCGCCAGGGGGCTACACTGAAGCTTTCTTT
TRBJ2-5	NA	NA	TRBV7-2	CASSFIWGRGETQYF	TGTGCCAGCAGCTTTATTTGGGGGCGAGGGGAGACCCAGTACTTC
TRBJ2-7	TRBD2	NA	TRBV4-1	CASSQRLAGFYEQYF	TGCGCCAGCAGCCAGAGACTAGCGGGGTTTTACGAGCAGTACTTC
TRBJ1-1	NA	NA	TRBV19	CASKGDWTHTEAFF	TGTGCCAGTAAGGGGGATTGGACCCACACTGAAGCTTTCTTT
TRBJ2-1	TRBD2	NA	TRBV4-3	CASSPGLAGGSGRNEQFF	TGCGCCAGCAGCCCGGGACTAGCGGGGGGGAGTGGAAGGAATGAGCAGTTCTTC
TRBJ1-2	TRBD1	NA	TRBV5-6	CASRAGGRAYGYTF	TGTGCCAGCAGGGCAGGGGGACGGGCCTATGGCTACACCTTC
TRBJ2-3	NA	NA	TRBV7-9	CATNGGYSTDTQYF	TGTGCCACCAATGGGGGGTATAGCACAGATACGCAGTATTTT
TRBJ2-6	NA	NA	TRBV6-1	CASYSGANVLTF	TGTGCCAGCTACTCTGGGGCCAACGTCCTGACTTTC
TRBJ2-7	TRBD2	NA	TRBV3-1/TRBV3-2	CASSSAGTSGNEQYF	TGTGCCAGCAGCTCAGCCGGGACTAGCGGGAATGAGCAGTACTTC
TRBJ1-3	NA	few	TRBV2	CAKQVSGNTIYF	TGTGCCAAACAGGTTTCTGGAAACACCATATATTTT
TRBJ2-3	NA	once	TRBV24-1	CATSEQGRTSTDTQYF	TGTGCCACCAGTGAACAGGGACGGACTAGCACAGATACGCAGTATTTT
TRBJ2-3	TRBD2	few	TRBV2	CASRLGLAGGDTQYF	TGTGCCAGCAGGTTAGGACTAGCGGGAGGTGATACGCAGTATTTT
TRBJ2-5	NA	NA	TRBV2	CASSDRGYQETQYF	TGTGCCAGCAGTGACAGGGGATACCAAGAGACCCAGTACTTC
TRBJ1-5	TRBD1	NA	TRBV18	CASSIDRDGQPQHF	TGTGCCAGCTCAATCGACAGGGATGGTCAGCCCCAGCATTTT
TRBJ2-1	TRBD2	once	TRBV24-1	CATRGASGDYNEQFF	TGTGCCACCAGGGGGGCTAGCGGGGACTACAATGAGCAGTTCTTC
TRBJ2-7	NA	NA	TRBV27	CASRSGALYEQYF	TGTGCCAGCCGAAGTGGGGCCCTCTACGAGCAGTACTTC
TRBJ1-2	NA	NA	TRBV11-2	CASSLVPETVYGYTF	TGTGCCAGCAGCTTAGTACCAGAAACCGTCTATGGCTACACCTTC
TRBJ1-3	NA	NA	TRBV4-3	CASSQRHLSGNTIYF	TGCGCCAGCAGCCAACGACACCTCTCTGGAAACACCATATATTTT
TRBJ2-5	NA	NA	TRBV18	CASSPMGAGEEETQYF	TGTGCCAGCTCACCGATGGGAGCGGGCGAGGAAGAGACCCAGTACTTC
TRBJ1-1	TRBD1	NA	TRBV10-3	CAISRQGDLNTEAFF	TGTGCCATCAGTCGACAGGGAGATTTAAACACTGAAGCTTTCTTT
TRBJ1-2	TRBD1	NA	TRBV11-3	CASSSTGTAILSYTF	TGTGCCAGCAGCTCAACCGGGACAGCGATCTTGAGCTACACCTTC
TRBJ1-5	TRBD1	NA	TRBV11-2	CASSWTGDQPQHF	TGTGCCAGCAGCTGGACAGGGGATCAGCCCCAGCATTTT